A selection of T cell receptor beta chains follows, all from one sample in a study of T cells in Graves' hyperthyroidism and ophthalmopathy. TCRdb used MiXCR to reprocess the multiplex PCR reads, holding one entry per CDR3 protein. Here the sample spans hundreds of thousands of distinct CDR3 sequences, approximately 14% being singletons. Specimen: blood. The receptors derive from a woman younger than 30 with Graves' hyperthyroidism. The CDR3 runs from the conserved cysteine through the conserved F or W. The D gene is left open where the match is weak. The size entry is marked missing in some rows and otherwise reads once, few, many or a size class.

V gene	clone size	D gene	J gene	CDR3 DNA	CDR3 protein
TRBV20-1	many	TRBD1	TRBJ2-7	TGCAGTGCTCCACGGACAGGGGCCCTCTACGAGCAGTACTTC	CSAPRTGALYEQYF
TRBV29-1	.	TRBD2	TRBJ2-7	TGCAGCGTTGGGGTGGGACTAGCGGGGGCCTCCTACGAGCAGTACTTC	CSVGVGLAGASYEQYF
TRBV12-3/TRBV12-4	many	TRBD2	TRBJ2-1	TGTGCCAGCAGCCCCCGTGGACTAGATTTCGATGAGCAGTTCTTC	CASSPRGLDFDEQFF
TRBV11-1	many	.	TRBJ1-6	TGTGCCAGCAGCCTCCCGGTGGGGAATAATTCACCCCTCCACTTT	CASSLPVGNNSPLHF
TRBV30	many	.	TRBJ1-1	TGTGCCTGGACAGGGGAGGCCGCTGAAGCTTTCTTT	CAWTGEAAEAFF
TRBV18	many	.	TRBJ2-7	TGTGCCAGCTCACCCACCCTCTTCGAGCAGTACTTC	CASSPTLFEQYF
TRBV5-1	many	TRBD2	TRBJ2-1	TGCGCCAGCAGCTTGTCACTAGCGGGACACAATGAGCAGTTCTTC	CASSLSLAGHNEQFF
TRBV20-1	many	TRBD2	TRBJ2-3	TGCAGTGCTAGAGATGGGGCGGGAGTTAGGAAAGATACGCAGTATTTT	CSARDGAGVRKDTQYF
TRBV29-1	.	.	TRBJ1-2	TGCAGCGTTGAAGACGGGAGGCAAAATGGCTACACCTTC	CSVEDGRQNGYTF
TRBV20-1	many	.	TRBJ2-3	TGCAGTGCTCCGGGTGGAGGCACAGATACGCAGTATTTT	CSAPGGGTDTQYF
TRBV11-2	many	TRBD2	TRBJ2-3	TGTGCCAGCAGCACCCCGACTAGCGGGAGGGAAGCAGATACGCAGTATTTT	CASSTPTSGREADTQYF
TRBV4-1	.	.	TRBJ2-2	TGCGCCAGCAGCCAGGCACTAGGGACGAACACCGGGGAGCTGTTTTTT	CASSQALGTNTGELFF
TRBV7-2	many	TRBD1	TRBJ1-4	TGTGCCAGCAGCCCGGGACAGGGATATGAAAAACTGTTTTTT	CASSPGQGYEKLFF
TRBV7-8	many	.	TRBJ1-3	TGTGCCAGCAGCTCACAGGGCTCTGGAAACACCATATATTTT	CASSSQGSGNTIYF
TRBV20-1	many	.	TRBJ1-6	TGCAGTGCTAGAGATCTCGGGGAGGAGGTGGATTCACCCCTCCACTTT	CSARDLGEEVDSPLHF
TRBV28	many	TRBD1	TRBJ1-2	TGTGCCAGCAGCCTGTCCGGGACAGGGGGCGGGTATGGCTACACCTTC	CASSLSGTGGGYGYTF
TRBV14	many	.	TRBJ2-3	TGTGCCAGCAGCCGCCCAGCGGCCGCCACAGATACGCAGTATTTT	CASSRPAAATDTQYF
TRBV19	many	TRBD1	TRBJ2-7	TGTGCCAGTAGGCTGTCCGGGACAGGGGGCCACGAGCAGTACTTC	CASRLSGTGGHEQYF
TRBV2	many	.	TRBJ1-2	TGTGCCAGCAGTGGTCGGGGGGGCTTAGGCTACACCTTC	CASSGRGGLGYTF
TRBV20-1	few	TRBD1	TRBJ2-1	TGCAGTGCGCCCGGGACAGGGATGAATAATGAGCAGTTCTTC	CSAPGTGMNNEQFF
TRBV4-1	few	TRBD2	TRBJ2-4	TGCGCCAGCAGCCAAGCTAGCGGGCGGGATGCCCTAGCCAAAAACATTCAGTACTTC	CASSQASGRDALAKNIQYF
TRBV30	many	.	TRBJ1-2	TGTGCCTGGACACCGGTAACCTATGGCTACACCTTC	CAWTPVTYGYTF
TRBV20-1	many	.	TRBJ2-7	TGCAGTTTCCGAAGGGGGAGCTCCTACGAGCAGTACTTC	CSFRRGSSYEQYF
TRBV7-9	many	.	TRBJ1-5	TGTGCCAGCAGCTTAGCCGATAGCTGGGGTCAGCCCCAGCATTTT	CASSLADSWGQPQHF
TRBV9	.	TRBD2	TRBJ2-3	TGTGCCAGCAGCGTAGTTGGGACTAGCGCCTTAGATACGCAGTATTTT	CASSVVGTSALDTQYF
TRBV13	many	.	TRBJ2-2	TGTGCCAGCAGTCCCGCGGGAAACACCGGGGAGCTGTTTTTT	CASSPAGNTGELFF
TRBV11-1	many	.	TRBJ2-5	TGTGCCAGCAGCTTAGAGAGGCCTGGGACCCAGTACTTC	CASSLERPGTQYF
TRBV12-3/TRBV12-4	.	.	TRBJ1-3	TGTGCCAGCAGTTTTTCCGGGGGGGGTCGGAACACCATATATTTT	CASSFSGGGRNTIYF
TRBV6-6	many	TRBD2	TRBJ2-1	TGTGCCAGCAGTTACACTTCGGGGGGGACTAGCTCCTACAATGAGCAGTTCTTC	CASSYTSGGTSSYNEQFF
TRBV3-1	few	TRBD2	TRBJ2-4	TGTGCCAGCAGCCAAGCCGGGACTAGCGGTTATATAGCCAAAAACATTCAGTACTTC	CASSQAGTSGYIAKNIQYF
TRBV7-9	.	.	TRBJ1-4	TGTGCTAGCAGCTTGGCCCCCGGGGCAAAACTGTTTTTT	CASSLAPGAKLFF
TRBV20-1	many	.	TRBJ1-1	TGCAGTGCTAGTTCAGGCAGAGCGAACACTGAAGCTTTCTTT	CSASSGRANTEAFF
TRBV15	many	TRBD1	TRBJ1-4	TGTGCCACCAGCAGAGACAGCCTGGACAGGGTGCCTAATGAAAAACTGTTTTTT	CATSRDSLDRVPNEKLFF
TRBV19	many	.	TRBJ2-6	TGTGCCAGTAGCGCGGTGGCTGGGGCCAACGTCCTGACTTTC	CASSAVAGANVLTF
TRBV4-1	few	.	TRBJ1-1	TGCGCCAGCAGCCAATTGACAGGAGAAGCTTTCTTT	CASSQLTGEAFF
TRBV3-1	many	.	TRBJ2-7	TGTGCCAGCAGCTACCTCGTGGGCGAGCAGTACTTC	CASSYLVGEQYF
TRBV11-2	few	.	TRBJ1-5	TGTGCCAGCACGGCTGACGGGGGCAGAAATCAGCCCCAGCATTTT	CASTADGGRNQPQHF
TRBV12-5	few	.	TRBJ1-1	TGTGCTAGTGGTTTGCTATCAGTGTGGAACACTGAAGCTTTCTTT	CASGLLSVWNTEAFF
TRBV24-1	few	.	TRBJ2-3	TGTGCCACCAGTGAAGGGGGGTGGACAGATACGCAGTATTTT	CATSEGGWTDTQYF
TRBV5-1	few	TRBD1	TRBJ1-1	TGCGCCAGCAGCCAACCAGGGGGCGCGAACACTGAAGCTTTCTTT	CASSQPGGANTEAFF
TRBV7-6	many	.	TRBJ2-2	TGTGCCAGCAGCTTGTCGAGAGAGGGTACCGGGGAGCTGTTTTTT	CASSLSREGTGELFF
TRBV5-8	many	.	TRBJ1-2	TGTGCCAGCAGCTTGGAGCCGGGTTTTAGCTATGGCTACACCTTC	CASSLEPGFSYGYTF